This T cell receptor (beta chain) was obtained from a study of blood T cells in healthy people across ages. Extraction yielded at least 6 micrograms of total RNA per sample. This CDR3 is 15 amino acids long. Germline V gives CDR1 SNHLY, CDR2 FYNNEI. V trimming: 4 bases; J trimming: 4 bases; junction bases outside the gene matches: 6. Primed by a sample-barcoded 5' primer and a J-beta primer mix, a second PCR proceeded for about 6 to 11 cycles. One entry per CDR3 protein results from TCRdb running MiXCR on the 5' RACE reads. The sample includes 600,000 to 850,000 distinct CDR3 sequences, around 46% of them seen just once.

The receptor was derived from a woman aged 60 to 75 in good health. The chain carries TRBV2 and TRBJ2-2; 7 nucleotides align to TRBD1. The source material was blood. CDR3 DNA: TGTGCCAGCAGTGTGACAGGGACGGCCACCGGGGAGCTGTTTTTT. Amino acid sequence: CASSVTGTATGELFF.